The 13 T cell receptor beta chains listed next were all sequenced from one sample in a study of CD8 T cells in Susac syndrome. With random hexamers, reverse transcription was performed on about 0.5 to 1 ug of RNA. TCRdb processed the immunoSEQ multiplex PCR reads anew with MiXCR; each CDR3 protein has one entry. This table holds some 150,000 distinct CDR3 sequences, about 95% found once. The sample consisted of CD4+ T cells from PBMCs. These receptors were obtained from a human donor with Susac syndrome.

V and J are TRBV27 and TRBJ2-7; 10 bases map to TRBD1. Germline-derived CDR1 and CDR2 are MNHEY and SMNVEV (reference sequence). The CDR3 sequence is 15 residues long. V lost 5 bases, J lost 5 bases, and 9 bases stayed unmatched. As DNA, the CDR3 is TGTGCCAGCAGTCCCCGCCGGGACAGGGGTAACGAGCAGTACTTC. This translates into CASSPRRDRGNEQYF.

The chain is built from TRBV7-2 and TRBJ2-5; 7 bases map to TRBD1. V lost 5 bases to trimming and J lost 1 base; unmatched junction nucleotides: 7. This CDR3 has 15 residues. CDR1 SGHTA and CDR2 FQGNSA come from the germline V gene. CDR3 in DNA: TGTGCCAGCAGCCCCCGGACAGGAGGCCAAGAGACCCAGTACTTC. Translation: CASSPRTGGQETQYF.

CDR3 amino acids: CASCASGGITGELFF. The CDR3 DNA is TGTGCCAGCTGTGCGAGCGGGGGGATCACCGGGGAGCTGTTTTTT. The chain carries TRBV6-5 and TRBJ2-2, with 9 bases matching TRBD2. V lost 8 bases to trimming and J lost 4 bases; unmatched junction nucleotides: 8. The germline gives CDR1 MNHEY, CDR2 SVGAGI. CDR3 size: 15 residues.

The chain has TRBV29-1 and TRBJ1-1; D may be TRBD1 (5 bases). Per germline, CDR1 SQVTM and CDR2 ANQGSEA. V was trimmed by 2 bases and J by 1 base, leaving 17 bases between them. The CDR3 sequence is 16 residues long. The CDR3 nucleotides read TGCAGCGTTGAAAGTCTGCTCAGGGAAAGGAACACTGAAGCTTTCTTT. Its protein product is CSVESLLRERNTEAFF.

Here the CDR3 DNA reads TGTGCCACCAGGGCTAGCGGGGGCAGGGCCCAGTACTTC. It encodes CATRASGGRAQYF. The chain couples TRBV15 to TRBJ2-5; 10 nucleotides agree with TRBD2. The CDR3 spans 13 residues. In germline, CDR1 is LNHNV, CDR2 YYDKDF (reference sequence). V dropped 6 bases and J dropped 9; count of bases not matched to a gene: 7.

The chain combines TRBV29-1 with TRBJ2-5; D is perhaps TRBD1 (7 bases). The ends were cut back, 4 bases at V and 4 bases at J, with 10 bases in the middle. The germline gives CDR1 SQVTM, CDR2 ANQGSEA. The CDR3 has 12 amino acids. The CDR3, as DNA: TGCAGCGTTGGACAGGGAGGAGAGACCCAGTACTTC. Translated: CSVGQGGETQYF.

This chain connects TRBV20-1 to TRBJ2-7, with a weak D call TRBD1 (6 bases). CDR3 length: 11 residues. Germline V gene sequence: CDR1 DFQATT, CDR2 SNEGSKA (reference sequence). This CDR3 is CSLQGVKEQYF. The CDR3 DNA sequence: TGCAGCTTACAGGGCGTAAAAGAGCAGTACTTC.

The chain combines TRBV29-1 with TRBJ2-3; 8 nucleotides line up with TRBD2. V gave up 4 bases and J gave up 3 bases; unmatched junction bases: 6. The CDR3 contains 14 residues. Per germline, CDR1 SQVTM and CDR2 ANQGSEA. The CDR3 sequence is CSVVAGGVTDTQYF. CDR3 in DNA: TGCAGCGTTGTGGCGGGGGGTGTGACAGATACGCAGTATTTT.

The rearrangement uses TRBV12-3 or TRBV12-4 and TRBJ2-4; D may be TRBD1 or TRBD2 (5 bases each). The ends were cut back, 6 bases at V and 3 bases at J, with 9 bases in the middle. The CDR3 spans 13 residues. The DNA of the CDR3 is TGTGCCAGCAGCGGGGACGGCAAAAACATTCAGTACTTC. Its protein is CASSGDGKNIQYF.

The CDR3 region has the DNA TGCAGCGTGACCCAGGGGGCGCAAACTGAAGCTTTCTTT. Amino acids: CSVTQGAQTEAFF. The rearrangement uses TRBV29-1 and TRBJ1-1; TRBD1 matches 8 bases. Germline-derived CDR1 and CDR2 are SQVTM and ANQGSEA. Trimming took 6 bases from V and 5 from J; bases not matched to a gene: 8. CDR3 length equals 13 residues.

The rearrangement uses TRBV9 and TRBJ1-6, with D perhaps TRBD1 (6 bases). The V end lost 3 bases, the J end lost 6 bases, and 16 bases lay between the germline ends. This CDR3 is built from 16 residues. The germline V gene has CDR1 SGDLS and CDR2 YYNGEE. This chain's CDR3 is CASSAGGGRGNSPLHF. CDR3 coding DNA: TGTGCCAGCAGCGCCGGGGGCGGCAGGGGTAATTCACCCCTCCACTTT.

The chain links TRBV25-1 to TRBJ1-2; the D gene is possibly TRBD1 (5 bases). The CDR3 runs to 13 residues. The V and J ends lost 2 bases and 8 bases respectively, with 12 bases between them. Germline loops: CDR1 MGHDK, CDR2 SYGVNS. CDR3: CASSETGGRGYTF. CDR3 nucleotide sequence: TGTGCCAGCAGTGAAACGGGGGGACGAGGCTACACCTTC.

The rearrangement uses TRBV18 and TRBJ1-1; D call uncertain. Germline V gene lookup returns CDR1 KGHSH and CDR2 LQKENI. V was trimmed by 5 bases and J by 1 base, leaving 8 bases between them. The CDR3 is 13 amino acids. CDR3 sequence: CASSSHKNTEAFF. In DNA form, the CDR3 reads TGTGCCAGCTCAAGTCACAAGAACACTGAAGCTTTCTTT.